The T cell receptor (beta chain) under discussion was sequenced for a study of blood T cell repertoires in COVID-19. Study-level background: Sites across the United States, Italy and Spain contributed samples from acute and convalescent COVID-19.

V was trimmed by 0 bases and J by 6 bases, leaving 20 bases between them. Germline assignment: CDR1 LGHNA and CDR2 YNFKEQ. The CDR3 runs 18 residues. Assay used: immunoSEQ multiplex PCR; TCRdb lists only in-frame clones, some missing. The sample carries around 170,000 clones, under 85% recorded once. This sequence originates from a middle-aged woman with acute or convalescent COVID-19. Sequenced sample: peripheral blood. The rearrangement uses TRBV4-2 and TRBJ1-4, with D possibly matching TRBD1 (5 bases). The DNA for the CDR3 is TGTGCCAGCAGCCAAGAATGGTCCAGGGCTGGGGGGTATGAAAAACTGTTTTTT. Translated, it gives CASSQEWSRAGGYEKLFF.